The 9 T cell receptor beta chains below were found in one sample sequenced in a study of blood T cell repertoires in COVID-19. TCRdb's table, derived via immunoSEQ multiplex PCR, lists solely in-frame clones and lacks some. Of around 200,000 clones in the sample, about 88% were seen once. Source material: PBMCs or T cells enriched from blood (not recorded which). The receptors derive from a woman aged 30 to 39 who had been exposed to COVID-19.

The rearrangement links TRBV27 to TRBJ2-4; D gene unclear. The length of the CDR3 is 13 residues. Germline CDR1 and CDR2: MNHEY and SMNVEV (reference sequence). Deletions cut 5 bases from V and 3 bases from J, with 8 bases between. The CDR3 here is CASSVGLKNIQYF. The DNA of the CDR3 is TGTGCCAGCAGTGTGGGCCTCAAAAACATTCAGTACTTC.

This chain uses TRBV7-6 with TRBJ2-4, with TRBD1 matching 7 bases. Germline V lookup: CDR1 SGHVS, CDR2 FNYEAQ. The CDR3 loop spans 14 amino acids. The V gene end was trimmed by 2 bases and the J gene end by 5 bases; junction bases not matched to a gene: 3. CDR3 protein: CASSLTGTENIQYF. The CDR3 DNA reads TGTGCCAGCAGCTTAACCGGGACAGAAAACATTCAGTACTTC.

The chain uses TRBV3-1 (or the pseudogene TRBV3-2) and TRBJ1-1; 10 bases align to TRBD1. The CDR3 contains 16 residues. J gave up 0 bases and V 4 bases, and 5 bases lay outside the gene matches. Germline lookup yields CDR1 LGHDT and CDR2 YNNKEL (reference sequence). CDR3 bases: TGTGCCAGCAGCCCCAGGACAGGGGGGATGAACACTGAAGCTTTCTTT. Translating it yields CASSPRTGGMNTEAFF.

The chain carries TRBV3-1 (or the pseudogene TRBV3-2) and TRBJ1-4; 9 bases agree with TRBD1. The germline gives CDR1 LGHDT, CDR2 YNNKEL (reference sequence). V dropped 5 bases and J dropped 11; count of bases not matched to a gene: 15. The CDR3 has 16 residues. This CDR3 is CASSFHIQGAFRKLFF. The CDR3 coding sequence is TGTGCCAGCAGCTTCCACATACAGGGGGCCTTTAGGAAACTGTTTTTT.

The CDR3 loop reads CASSLGATNSPLHF. In nucleotides, the CDR3 is TGCGCCAGCAGCTTGGGGGCTACTAATTCACCCCTCCACTTT. This chain links TRBV5-1 with TRBJ1-6; D not certain. V lost 0 bases and J lost 6, with 7 bases in between. Germline CDR1 SGHRS, CDR2 YFSETQ. The CDR3 is 14 residues long.

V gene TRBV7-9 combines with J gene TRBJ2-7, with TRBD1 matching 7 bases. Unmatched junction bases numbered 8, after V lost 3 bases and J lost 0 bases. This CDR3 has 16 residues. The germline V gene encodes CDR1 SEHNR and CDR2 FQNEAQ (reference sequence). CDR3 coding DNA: TGTGCCAGCAGCTTGTCGCCGACAGGGAGCTCCTACGAGCAGTACTTC. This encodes CASSLSPTGSSYEQYF.

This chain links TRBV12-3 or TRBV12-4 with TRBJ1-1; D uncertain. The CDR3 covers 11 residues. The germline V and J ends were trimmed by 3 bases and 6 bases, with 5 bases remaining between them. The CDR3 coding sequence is TGTGCCAGCAGTTTGAGCTCTGAAGCTTTCTTT. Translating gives CASSLSSEAFF.

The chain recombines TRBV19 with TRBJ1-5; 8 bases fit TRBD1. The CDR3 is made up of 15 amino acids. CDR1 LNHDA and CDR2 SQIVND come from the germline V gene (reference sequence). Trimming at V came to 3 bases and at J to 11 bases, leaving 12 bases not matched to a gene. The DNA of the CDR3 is TGTGCCAGTAGTATTCCGAGGACAGGGTTGGGGGCCCAGCATTTT. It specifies CASSIPRTGLGAQHF.

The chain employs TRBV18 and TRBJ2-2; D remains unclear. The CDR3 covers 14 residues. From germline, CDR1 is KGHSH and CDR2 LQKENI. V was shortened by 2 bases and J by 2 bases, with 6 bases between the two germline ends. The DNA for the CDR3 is TGTGCCAGCTCACCAGAGAGTAACACCGGGGAGCTGTTTTTT. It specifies CASSPESNTGELFF.